Following are 32 T cell receptor beta chains from one sample sequenced in a study of chemoradiotherapy in HPV16-positive cancers. Profiled with immunoSEQ multiplex PCR; TCRdb holds only in-frame clones, not every one. The sample includes approximately 2,300 clones, less than 85% of them seen just once. The specimen comprised tumor tissue, sampled from a patient who underwent chemoradiotherapy. The receptors originated from a human donor with HPV-associated anogenital cancer.

This rearrangement joins TRBV4-3 to TRBJ2-1, with a weak D call TRBD2 (5 bases). This CDR3 is 13 amino acids long. V was trimmed by 1 base and J by 8 bases, leaving 9 bases between them. Germline CDR1 reads LGHNA; CDR2 reads YSLEER. In nucleotides, the CDR3 is TGCGCCAGCAGCCAAGTAGCGTTCGATGAGCAGTTCTTC. This encodes CASSQVAFDEQFF.

This clone showed up just once. The rearrangement links TRBV7-9 to TRBJ1-1; D remains unclear. Trimming pared 3 bases from V and 1 base from J, leaving 3 bases between. The CDR3 contains 12 residues. Germline V CDR1 and CDR2: SEHNR, FQNEAQ (reference sequence). This CDR3 is CASSFGNTEAFF. The CDR3 DNA sequence: TGTGCCAGCAGCTTTGGGAACACTGAAGCTTTCTTT.

The V call is TRBV28, the J call TRBJ2-1; 12 bases are shared with TRBD2. V was clipped by 6 bases and J by 4 bases; unmatched bases: 13. CDR1 is MDHEN, CDR2 SYDVKM, per germline. The CDR3 has 18 residues. This chain's CDR3 is CASSRTPWTSGVYNEQFF. For the CDR3, the DNA is TGTGCCAGCAGCCGCACGCCTTGGACTAGCGGGGTGTACAATGAGCAGTTCTTC. The variable domain in full, with the rest retrieved from reference TRBV28 and TRBJ2-1, is DVKVTQSSRYLVKRTGEKVFLECVQDMDHENMFWYRQDPGLGLRLIYFSYDVKMKEKGDIPEGYSVSREKKERFSLILESASTNQTSMYLCASSRTPWTSGVYNEQFFGPGTRLTVL.

The chain combines TRBV7-6 with TRBJ2-7; the match to TRBD1 covers 8 bases. Trimming took 5 bases from V and 4 from J; bases not matched to a gene: 7. The CDR3 contains 14 residues. The germline CDR1 and CDR2 sequences are SGHVS and FNYEAQ. CDR3 protein: CASSAGTGLYEQYV. DNA of the CDR3: TGTGCCAGCAGCGCGGGGACAGGCCTATACGAGCAGTACGTC.

The chain has TRBV7-2 and TRBJ2-5; possible D gene TRBD2, 5 bases. Between the trimmed V and J ends, which lost 1 base and 5 bases, there was a span of 8 bases. Germline CDR1 and CDR2: SGHTA and FQGNSA. The CDR3 runs to 13 residues. For the CDR3, the DNA is TGTGCCAGCAGCTTAGGACTACTGGAGACCCAGTACTTC. It codes for CASSLGLLETQYF.

Only a few counts were recorded for this clone. The J gene is TRBJ1-2, the V gene TRBV29-1; 8 positions agree with TRBD1. J lost 8 bases, V lost 7 bases, and 15 bases had no gene match. The CDR3 runs 14 residues. Germline values: CDR1 SQVTM, CDR2 ANQGSEA. Here the CDR3 reads CSGRTGLLSTGYTF. The CDR3 DNA is TGCAGCGGTCGGACAGGGCTTCTATCAACCGGCTACACCTTC.

The chain joins TRBV27 to TRBJ1-5, with D possibly matching TRBD1 (6 bases). The CDR3 totals 16 residues. Germline V gives CDR1 MNHEY, CDR2 SMNVEV (reference sequence). The V gene lost 5 bases and the J gene lost 2 bases, with 16 bases spanning the gap. CDR3 nucleotides: TGTGCCAGCAGTCCCCTCGGGACAAACGGCAATCAGCCCCAGCATTTT. This codes for CASSPLGTNGNQPQHF.

The V and J genes are TRBV6-4 and TRBJ1-2; the D gene is possibly TRBD1 (5 bases). CDR1 is MRHNA, CDR2 SNTAGT, per germline. This CDR3 contains 14 residues. Trimming pared 0 bases from V and 6 bases from J, leaving 11 bases between. As DNA, the CDR3 is TGTGCCAGCAGTGACTCGGGGGGGTCCCATGGCTACACCTTC. Protein product: CASSDSGGSHGYTF.

This clone was seen only once. The rearrangement joins TRBV5-5 to TRBJ2-7; D gene uncertain. Between the trimmed V and J ends, which lost 0 bases and 8 bases, there was a span of 12 bases. Germline CDR1 and CDR2: SGHKS and YYEKEE (reference sequence). The CDR3 is 13 residues long. This chain's CDR3 is CASSLEANQKQYF. Here the CDR3 DNA reads TGTGCCAGCAGCTTGGAGGCCAATCAAAAGCAGTACTTC.

The chain has TRBV5-1 and TRBJ2-5, with no clear D. The V gene's germline CDR1 is SGHRS and CDR2 YFSETQ. V was shortened by 0 bases and J by 2 bases, with 11 bases between the two germline ends. The CDR3 spans 15 residues. This CDR3 is CASSLAGGWQETQYF. CDR3 bases: TGCGCCAGCAGCTTGGCCGGTGGGTGGCAAGAGACCCAGTACTTC.

The DNA for the CDR3 is TGTGCCAGCAGCCGAATGGACAGGGCGGAGACTGAAGCTTTCTTT. This codes for CASSRMDRAETEAFF. The rearrangement joins TRBV7-2 to TRBJ1-1, with TRBD1 identical over 8 bases. This CDR3 is built from 15 residues. In germline, CDR1 is SGHTA, CDR2 FQGNSA. The ends lost 5 bases at V and 5 bases at J; junction bases unmatched: 10. Full variable domain (remainder filled in from reference TRBV7-2 and TRBJ1-1): GAGVSQSPSNKVTEKGKDVELRCDPISGHTALYWYRQSLGQGLEFLIYFQGNSAPDKSGLPSDRFSAERTGGSVSTLTIQRTQQEDSAVYLCASSRMDRAETEAFFGQGTRLTVV.

This clone was observed a handful of times. V is TRBV10-3 and J is TRBJ2-7, with 8 nucleotides matching TRBD2. The CDR3 is 16 residues long. Trimming cost V 0 bases and J 5 bases; bases outside gene matches: 9. The germline V gene has CDR1 ENHRY and CDR2 SYGVKD. The CDR3 protein is CAISESRVAGNHEQYF. CDR3 bases: TGTGCCATCAGTGAGTCTAGAGTAGCGGGAAACCACGAGCAGTACTTC.

This CDR3 is CASSFPTGGNYGYTF. In nucleotides, the CDR3 is TGTGCCAGCAGTTTTCCCACTGGAGGGAACTATGGCTACACCTTC. The rearrangement uses TRBV28 and TRBJ1-2; no definite D call. V lost 3 bases and J lost 2, with 13 bases in between. The CDR3 loop spans 15 amino acids. Per germline, CDR1 MDHEN and CDR2 SYDVKM.

The rearrangement uses TRBV14 and TRBJ2-5, with D possibly matching TRBD2 (5 bases). V was pared by 3 bases and J by 5 bases, with 16 bases between. The CDR3 runs 15 residues. Germline V CDR1 and CDR2: SGHDN, FVKESK. CDR3 in DNA: TGTGCCAGCAGCCAGTGGGAGCGGCGGCGGGAGACCCAGTACTTC. Translated: CASSQWERRRETQYF.

V usage is TRBV11-2 and J usage is TRBJ2-2; no reliable D call. Germline lookup yields CDR1 SGHAT and CDR2 FQNNGV. The CDR3 sequence is 14 residues long. V shed 3 bases and J shed 4 bases, with 9 bases lying between them. This CDR3 is CASSFRPSTGELFF. CDR3 DNA: TGTGCCAGCAGCTTCCGCCCGAGCACCGGGGAGCTGTTTTTT. The full variable domain, completed using reference TRBV11-2 and TRBJ2-2, is EAGVAQSPRYKIIEKRQSVAFWCNPISGHATLYWYQQILGQGPKLLIQFQNNGVVDDSQLPKDRFSAERLKGVDSTLKIQPAKLEDSAVYLCASSFRPSTGELFFGEGSRLTVL.

This chain joins TRBV28 and TRBJ1-2; 9 bases map to TRBD1. The J segment lost 6 bases and the V segment lost 2 bases, leaving 7 bases of the junction unmatched. Germline values: CDR1 MDHEN, CDR2 SYDVKM. The CDR3 extends over 15 amino acids. CDR3 DNA: TGTGCCAGCAGTTTAACGGGGGGACAGGGAAATGGCTACACCTTC. Translation gives CASSLTGGQGNGYTF.

This clone is classed as large. The CDR3 DNA reads as TGTGCCAGCAGGGAGACTATTTCGACTGAAGCTTTCTTT. Amino acid sequence: CASRETISTEAFF. The chain recombines TRBV2 with TRBJ1-1; D gene uncertain. V was shortened by 6 bases and J by 5 bases, with 13 bases between the two germline ends. In germline, CDR1 is SNHLY, CDR2 FYNNEI. CDR3 length: 13 amino acids.

The rearrangement uses TRBV7-6 and TRBJ1-3; the D gene is possibly TRBD1 (6 bases). Germline V gives CDR1 SGHVS, CDR2 FNYEAQ. Trimming cost V 4 bases and J 0 bases, with 10 bases left between them. The CDR3 spans 15 residues. The CDR3 nucleotides are TGTGCCAGCAGCTCAGGGGACGACTCTGGAAACACCATATATTTT. Translating it yields CASSSGDDSGNTIYF.

V gene TRBV5-5 combines with J gene TRBJ2-1, with a tentative D call TRBD2 (5 bases). The V gene lost 4 bases and the J gene lost 6 bases, with 17 bases spanning the gap. Germline CDR1 is SGHKS and CDR2 is YYEKEE (reference sequence). The CDR3 length is 15 residues. The chain's CDR3 is CASSRGGYYINEQFF. In nucleotides, the CDR3 is TGTGCCAGCAGCCGCGGAGGTTACTATATCAATGAGCAGTTCTTC. Based on the CDR3 plus reference TRBV5-5 and TRBJ2-1, the full variable domain is DAGVTQSPTHLIKTRGQQVTLRCSPISGHKSVSWYQQVLGQGPQFIFQYYEKEERGRGNFPDRFSARQFPNYSSELNVNALLLGDSALYLCASSRGGYYINEQFFGPGTRLTVL.

The J gene is TRBJ2-7, the V gene TRBV6-5; D is perhaps TRBD1 or TRBD2 (6 bases each). The CDR3 totals 14 residues. Germline V lookup: CDR1 MNHEY, CDR2 SVGAGI. The germline V and J ends were trimmed by 6 bases and 6 bases, with 18 bases remaining between them. The CDR3 reads CASSHRRARGEQYV. The CDR3 bases are TGTGCCAGCAGCCACAGGAGGGCCAGGGGCGAGCAGTACGTC.

The rearrangement links TRBV6-4 to TRBJ1-4; D ambiguous. The CDR3 contains 18 residues. The V gene's germline CDR1 is MRHNA and CDR2 SNTAGT. The V and J ends lost 6 bases and 8 bases respectively, with 28 bases between them. The CDR3 is CASREAPSWQPDQEKLFF. The CDR3 DNA reads TGTGCCAGCAGGGAAGCCCCCAGCTGGCAGCCGGATCAGGAAAAACTGTTTTTT.

The rearrangement links TRBV6-1 to TRBJ1-5; D call uncertain. V lost 8 bases, J lost 0 bases, and 8 bases lay in between. CDR3 length equals 13 residues. Germline CDR1 reads MNHNS; CDR2 reads SASEGT. Here the CDR3 DNA reads TGTGCCAGCCTTCTGAATAGCAATCAGCCCCAGCATTTT. Translated, it gives CASLLNSNQPQHF.

The table lists this clone with a count of one. The rearrangement uses TRBV5-1 and TRBJ1-1; D remains unclear. CDR1 and CDR2 from the germline V gene are SGHRS and YFSETQ. The V end was cut by 2 bases, the J end by 7 bases, with 18 bases between. The CDR3 is 15 amino acids. In nucleotides, the CDR3 is TGCGCCAGCAGCTTCCCCTCTTCGGGCTCAAATGAAGCTTTCTTT. This encodes CASSFPSSGSNEAFF. The complete variable domain, with remaining parts taken from reference TRBV5-1 and TRBJ1-1, reads KAGVTQTPRYLIKTRGQQVTLSCSPISGHRSVSWYQQTPGQGLQFLFEYFSETQRNKGNFPGRFSGRQFSNSRSEMNVSTLELGDSALYLCASSFPSSGSNEAFFGQGTRLTVV.

This chain links TRBV5-4 with TRBJ1-1; D gene ambiguous. CDR1 SGHNT and CDR2 YYREEE come from the germline V gene (reference sequence). The CDR3 loop spans 15 amino acids. V lost 4 bases, J lost 0 bases, and 13 bases lay in between. The CDR3 protein is CASSPGRNLNTEAFF. CDR3 sequence (DNA): TGTGCCAGCAGCCCTGGAAGGAACCTGAACACTGAAGCTTTCTTT.

The V gene is TRBV5-1, the J gene TRBJ2-7; TRBD1 might be the D (6 bases). The CDR3 runs to 16 residues. V was shortened by 4 bases and J by 3 bases, with 20 bases between the two germline ends. Germline assignment: CDR1 SGHRS and CDR2 YFSETQ. CDR3 sequence reads: CASSPRQDTRFYEQYV. CDR3 nucleotides: TGCGCCAGCAGCCCCCGACAGGACACCAGATTCTACGAGCAGTACGTC.

The chain joins TRBV15 to TRBJ1-4; D not resolved. V was pared by 0 bases and J by 10 bases, with 18 bases between. Germline-derived CDR1 and CDR2 are LNHNV and YYDKDF (reference sequence). CDR3 length: 16 residues. The CDR3 DNA reads as TGTGCCACCAGCAGAGATTTAGTTGGTGGAACGGGAAAACTGTTTTTT. This encodes CATSRDLVGGTGKLFF.

The rearrangement uses TRBV19 and TRBJ2-3; 13 positions agree with TRBD2. The length of the CDR3 is 17 residues. V dropped 5 bases and J dropped 1; count of bases not matched to a gene: 6. From germline, CDR1 is LNHDA and CDR2 SQIVND (reference sequence). This CDR3 is CASSVSGTSGGTDTQYF. In nucleotides, the CDR3 is TGTGCCAGTAGTGTATCCGGGACTAGCGGGGGCACAGATACGCAGTATTTT.

This chain joins TRBV10-3 and TRBJ1-2; D unresolved. V lost 4 bases and J 8 bases, leaving 14 bases between the germline ends. The germline gives CDR1 ENHRY, CDR2 SYGVKD. This CDR3 comprises 13 residues. This chain's CDR3 is CAISARRDRGYTF. CDR3 in DNA: TGTGCCATCAGTGCGAGGCGGGATAGGGGCTACACCTTC.

The rearrangement uses TRBV5-1 and TRBJ2-3; D could derive from TRBD1 or TRBD2 (5 bases each). Germline CDR1 is SGHRS and CDR2 is YFSETQ. This CDR3 contains 17 residues. Between the trimmed V and J ends, which lost 3 bases and 0 bases, there was a span of 17 bases. In DNA, the CDR3 is TGCGCCAGCAGCTGGGGGACCGACCTCTTTAGCACAGATACGCAGTATTTT. Residues: CASSWGTDLFSTDTQYF.

J is TRBJ2-1 and V is TRBV11-3, with a weak D call TRBD2 (5 bases). The CDR3 has 14 residues. V dropped 7 bases and J dropped 4 bases, with 14 bases sitting between them. Germline values: CDR1 SGHNT, CDR2 YENEEA. Written as DNA, the CDR3 is TGTGCCAGCAACCAGGACGGGAATTACAATGAGCAGTTCTTC. Translated, it gives CASNQDGNYNEQFF.

This clone was seen a few times. The CDR3, as DNA: TGTGCCAGCAGCTTGGCGGCGACCCCTTACACCGGGGAGCTGTTTTTT. This codes for CASSLAATPYTGELFF. V usage is TRBV5-8 and J usage is TRBJ2-2; D gene unclear. The CDR3 has 16 amino acids. The ends were cut back, 0 bases at V and 3 bases at J, with 12 bases in the middle. Germline CDR1 reads SGHTS; CDR2 reads YDEGEE.

V usage is TRBV11-3 and J usage is TRBJ2-2, with D possibly TRBD1 on 5 matching bases. CDR1 and CDR2 (germline): SGHNT, YENEEA. The CDR3 is 15 amino acids. Trimming shortened V by 5 bases and J by 4 bases, and 14 bases separated the two germline ends. The CDR3 protein is CASSRASRGTGELFF. The DNA for the CDR3 is TGTGCCAGCAGCCGAGCCTCAAGGGGCACCGGGGAGCTGTTTTTT.